The T cell receptor beta chain under discussion was sequenced for a study of blood T cell repertoires in COVID-19. Turning to the study itself: Acute-phase and convalescent COVID-19 samples originated in the United States, Italy and Spain. T cells, B-cell-depleted T cells, or PBMCs supplied cDNA or gDNA.

Per the study methods: It was from reference gene primer amplification that nucleated cell counts were estimated. Measured with immunoSEQ multiplex PCR; TCRdb has only the in-frame clones, and not every one. V and J calls and clone size are given by that table; D and trimming were obtained from the DNA. Among about 230,000 clones listed, roughly 85% were seen once. Germline V gene lookup returns CDR1 SGHNT and CDR2 YYREEE (reference sequence). The CDR3 spans 14 residues. The junction had 9 bases not matched to a gene; V was cut back by 4 bases and J by 10 bases. The TCR originated in a man in his forties or fifties with acute or convalescent COVID-19. V gene TRBV5-4 combines with J gene TRBJ2-1, with 9 bases aligning to TRBD1. The sequencing sample was made of peripheral blood. The CDR3: CASSPGQGGGEQFF. The DNA of the CDR3 is TGTGCCAGCAGCCCGGGACAGGGAGGGGGCGAGCAGTTCTTC.